Reported below is one T cell receptor beta chain. TCRdb re-called the RT-PCR reads through MiXCR, storing one row per CDR3 protein. Counted here are about 18,000 distinct CDR3 sequences, less than 75% occurring once; the ten biggest clones make up approximately 7.7%. The data belong to a study of yellow fever vaccine responses in identical twins. V shed 0 bases, J shed 5 bases, and the junction held 3 bases outside the gene matches. Germline values: CDR1 SGHTA, CDR2 FQGNSA. The CDR3 runs 17 residues. V and J are TRBV7-2 and TRBJ2-3; 15 bases fit TRBD2. This sequence was found in a woman younger than 35 who received the yellow fever vaccine. The specimen comprised T cells from blood (PBMCs), unsorted or a sorted subset (not recorded which), sampled before or after yellow fever vaccination (not recorded which). CDR3 nucleotide sequence: TGTGCCAGCAGCTTAGCGGGACTAGCGGGGGGCCGAGATACGCAGTATTTT. Protein product: CASSLAGLAGGRDTQYF.